Shown below are 14 T cell receptor beta chains from a single sample sequenced in a study of blood T cell repertoires in COVID-19 (TCRdb year 2020). Libraries were built with the immunoSEQ multiplex PCR assay. This immuneACCESS table, as held by TCRdb, lists in-frame sequences with V and J called but not all clones. Of the missing ones, under half trace to an unresolved V gene in checked studies; the others have no known cause. The sample data list around 280,000 clones, and around 86% of these were observed just once. The top ten hold about 1.9% of the sample. Sequenced input: peripheral blood. The receptors come from a woman aged 25 to 45 who had recovered from COVID-19.

The chain's CDR3 is CATSDGTSGRFHEQFF. The CDR3 DNA follows: TGTGCCACCAGTGACGGGACTAGCGGGAGATTCCATGAGCAGTTCTTC. The chain uses TRBV24-1 and TRBJ2-1, with 14 bases aligning to TRBD2. Germline CDR1 KGHDR, CDR2 SFDVKD. V shed 4 bases, J shed 8 bases, and the junction held 6 bases outside the gene matches. The CDR3 spans 16 residues.

The chain combines TRBV6-4 with TRBJ1-1; 8 bases match TRBD1. The trim removed 6 bases at V and 5 bases at J, leaving 14 bases unmatched. The CDR3 runs 16 residues. Germline V lookup: CDR1 MRHNA, CDR2 SNTAGT. The chain's CDR3 is CASRADRAGFGTEAFF. The CDR3 DNA is TGTGCCAGCAGGGCGGACAGGGCGGGTTTTGGGACTGAAGCTTTCTTT.

In this sample, this clone turned up a few times. This rearrangement joins TRBV28 to TRBJ1-1, with 8 bases fitting TRBD1. J gave up 7 bases and V 6 bases, and 13 bases lay outside the gene matches. The CDR3 totals 15 residues. Germline V gene lookup returns CDR1 MDHEN and CDR2 SYDVKM. For the CDR3, the DNA is TGTGCCAGCAGCCCAATCCCCGGGGACAGGTTTGAAGCTTTCTTT. Encoded protein: CASSPIPGDRFEAFF.

The rearrangement links TRBV6-1 to TRBJ1-1, with D maybe TRBD1 (5 bases). Per the germline V gene, CDR1 is MNHNS and CDR2 is SASEGT. Trimming took 3 bases from V and 2 from J, leaving 13 bases between them. This CDR3 has 15 residues. The CDR3 region has the DNA TGTGCCAGCAGTGATGTGGCAGGGCCAAACACTGAAGCTTTCTTT. Residues: CASSDVAGPNTEAFF.

V usage is TRBV29-1 and J usage is TRBJ1-4, with TRBD1 matching over 8 bases. The germline gives CDR1 SQVTM, CDR2 ANQGSEA. This CDR3 contains 12 residues. Trimming removed 6 bases from V and 7 bases from J; junction bases left unmatched: 4. In nucleotides, the CDR3 is TGCAGCGTGACAGGGGAAGGTGAAAAACTGTTTTTT. Amino acids: CSVTGEGEKLFF. Drawing the rest from reference TRBV29-1 and TRBJ1-4, the complete variable domain is SAVISQKPSRDICQRGTSLTIQCQVDSQVTMMFWYRQQPGQSLTLIATANQGSEATYESGFVIDKFPISRPNLTFSTLTVSNMSPEDSSIYLCSVTGEGEKLFFGSGTQLSVL.

The chain is built from TRBV6-5 and TRBJ2-5; a possible D gene is TRBD1 (5 bases). This CDR3 contains 13 residues. Germline values: CDR1 MNHEY, CDR2 SVGAGI. The V and J ends lost 6 bases and 1 base respectively, with 9 bases between them. The CDR3, as DNA: TGTGCCAGCAGCAGGGCCTCCCAAGAGACCCAGTACTTC. Its protein is CASSRASQETQYF.

The chain joins TRBV7-8 to TRBJ1-1; D might be TRBD1 (6 bases). The V and J ends lost 5 bases and 8 bases respectively, with 9 bases between them. The CDR3 is 11 residues long. Germline lookup yields CDR1 SGHVS and CDR2 FQNEAQ. This CDR3 reads CASSLGQEAFF. The DNA for the CDR3 is TGTGCCAGCAGCCTTGGACAGGAAGCTTTCTTT.

V and J are TRBV3-1 (or the pseudogene TRBV3-2) and TRBJ2-5; D uncertain. CDR3 size: 15 residues. Germline V lookup: CDR1 LGHDT, CDR2 YNNKEL (reference sequence). Trimming took 2 bases from V and 3 from J, leaving 13 bases between them. The CDR3 sequence is CASSQPKQQKETQYF. DNA for the CDR3: TGTGCCAGCAGCCAACCGAAGCAACAGAAAGAGACCCAGTACTTC.

The chain uses TRBV11-2 and TRBJ2-5; maybe TRBD2 (6 bases). The CDR3 consists of 15 residues. V was shortened by 5 bases and J by 1 base, with 14 bases between the two germline ends. Germline V lookup: CDR1 SGHAT, CDR2 FQNNGV. Written as DNA, the CDR3 is TGTGCCAGCAGCCGGGGCGGGGCCTCCCAAGAGACCCAGTACTTC. It encodes CASSRGGASQETQYF.

This clone was seen a single time. The rearrangement uses TRBV10-3 and TRBJ2-7, with a tentative D call TRBD1 (5 bases). V lost 2 bases and J lost 3, with 20 bases in between. Germline V gives CDR1 ENHRY, CDR2 SYGVKD. The CDR3 length is 17 residues. CDR3 protein: CAISEEQVADRLYEQYF. CDR3 bases: TGTGCCATCAGTGAGGAACAGGTTGCAGATAGGCTCTACGAGCAGTACTTC.

This sequence joins TRBV6-5 and TRBJ1-2; a possible D gene is TRBD1 (6 bases). Germline CDR1 MNHEY, CDR2 SVGAGI. The V gene lost 2 bases and the J gene lost 6 bases, with 10 bases spanning the gap. The CDR3 spans 13 residues. As DNA, the CDR3 is TGTGCCAGCAGTTACGGGGGGGCGGATGGCTACACCTTC. Its translation is CASSYGGADGYTF.

The chain links TRBV16 to TRBJ2-4; a weak D match, TRBD2 (6 bases). The CDR3 is made up of 13 amino acids. From germline, CDR1 is KGHSY and CDR2 FQNENV. V lost 1 base to trimming and J lost 7 bases, with 8 bases between them. The CDR3 spells CASSQWDLNIQYF. DNA of the CDR3: TGTGCCAGCAGCCAATGGGACTTGAACATTCAGTACTTC.

J is TRBJ1-1 and V is TRBV6-6; tentatively, D is TRBD1 (6 bases). The V and J ends lost 8 bases and 4 bases respectively, with 17 bases between them. Germline V gives CDR1 MNHNY, CDR2 SVGAGI (reference sequence). CDR3 length: 14 residues. CDR3 in DNA: TGTGCCAGCGCAGTTAGGGAGACAGGCACTGAAGCTTTCTTT. Its translation: CASAVRETGTEAFF.

The genes are TRBV5-4 and TRBJ2-1, with 11 bases fitting TRBD2. The length of the CDR3 is 16 residues. CDR1 SGHNT and CDR2 YYREEE come from the germline V gene (reference sequence). Trimming removed 4 bases from V and 8 bases from J; junction bases left unmatched: 11. CDR3 region: CASSALAGGPFHEQFF. CDR3 nucleotides: TGTGCCAGCAGCGCCTTAGCGGGAGGGCCCTTCCATGAGCAGTTCTTC.